Given below is one TCR beta chain in context. Its antigen has not been determined. Base qualities were left out, and no much larger clone turns up one base away. The sample is drawn from a study of control samples from healthy donors and cancer patients (TCRdb year 2020). The method behind the library was the immunoSEQ multiplex PCR assay. Entries here come from immuneACCESS through TCRdb and include only in-frame sequences with V and J called. Some clones fail to appear in such tables; in the studies checked, an unresolved V gene covers under half of the shortfall, and the cause of the remainder is unknown. The sample table shows over 85,000 clones, and 85% to 95% are seen once. The ten top clones hold over 1.3% of the sample. From the cysteine through the phenylalanine, the CDR3 covers 15 amino acids. The retained sequence is limited to the CDR3, 45 bases, with the frame set at the first base. V was cut back by 2 bases and J by 5 bases, leaving a gap of 16 bases between them. For CDR1 and CDR2, the germline V gene (reference sequence) lists LNHNV and YYDKDF.

The sequence joins TRBV15 to TRBJ2-7; the D gene may be TRBD1 or TRBD2, since each aligns over 5 bases. The TCR originated in a woman aged 30 to 39 in good health. The sample was blood. At the DNA level, the sequence is TGTGCCACCAGCAGAACCGGGACGCCTGTGGACGAGCAGTACTTC. This translates into CATSRTGTPVDEQYF.